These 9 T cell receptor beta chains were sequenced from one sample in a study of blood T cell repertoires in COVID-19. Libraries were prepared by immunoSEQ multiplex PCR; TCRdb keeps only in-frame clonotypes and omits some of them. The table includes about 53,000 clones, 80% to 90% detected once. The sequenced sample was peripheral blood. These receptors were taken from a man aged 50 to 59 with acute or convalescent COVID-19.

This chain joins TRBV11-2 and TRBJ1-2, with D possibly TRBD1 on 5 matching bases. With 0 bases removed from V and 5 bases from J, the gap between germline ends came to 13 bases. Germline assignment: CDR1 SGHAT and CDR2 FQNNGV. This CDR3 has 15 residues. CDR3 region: CASSLEGDGLYGYTF. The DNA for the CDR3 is TGTGCCAGCAGCTTAGAAGGGGACGGACTATATGGCTACACCTTC.

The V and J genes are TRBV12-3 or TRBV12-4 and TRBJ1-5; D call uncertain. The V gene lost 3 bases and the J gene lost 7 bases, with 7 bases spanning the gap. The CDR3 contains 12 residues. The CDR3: CASSFTGQPQHF. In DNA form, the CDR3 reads TGTGCCAGCAGTTTTACGGGACAGCCCCAGCATTTT.

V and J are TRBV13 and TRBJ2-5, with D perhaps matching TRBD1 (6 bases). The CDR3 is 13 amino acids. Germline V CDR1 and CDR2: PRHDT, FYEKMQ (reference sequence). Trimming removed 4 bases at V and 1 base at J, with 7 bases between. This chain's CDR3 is CASSSRGQETQYF. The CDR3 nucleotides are TGTGCCAGCAGCTCCAGGGGCCAAGAGACCCAGTACTTC.

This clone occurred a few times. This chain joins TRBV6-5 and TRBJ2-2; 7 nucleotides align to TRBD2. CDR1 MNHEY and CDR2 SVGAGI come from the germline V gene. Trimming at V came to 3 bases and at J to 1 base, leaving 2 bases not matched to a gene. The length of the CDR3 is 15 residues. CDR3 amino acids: CASSYVAGNTGELFF. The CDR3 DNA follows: TGTGCCAGCAGTTATGTAGCGGGGAACACCGGGGAGCTGTTTTTT.

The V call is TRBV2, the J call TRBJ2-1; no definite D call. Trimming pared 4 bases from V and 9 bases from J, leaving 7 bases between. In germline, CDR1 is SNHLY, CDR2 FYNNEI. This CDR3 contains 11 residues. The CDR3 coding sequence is TGTGCCAGCAGTGTCCGTGTTGAGCAGTTCTTC. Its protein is CASSVRVEQFF.

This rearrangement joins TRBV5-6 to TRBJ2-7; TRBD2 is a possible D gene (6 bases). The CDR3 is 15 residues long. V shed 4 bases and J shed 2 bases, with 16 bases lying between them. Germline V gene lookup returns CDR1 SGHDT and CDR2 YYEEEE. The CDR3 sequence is CASSQLGTQPYEQYF. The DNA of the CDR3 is TGTGCCAGCAGCCAACTCGGGACTCAGCCCTACGAGCAGTACTTC.

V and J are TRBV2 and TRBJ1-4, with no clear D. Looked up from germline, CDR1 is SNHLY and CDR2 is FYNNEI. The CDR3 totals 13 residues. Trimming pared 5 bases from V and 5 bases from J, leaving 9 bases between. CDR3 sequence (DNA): TGTGCCAGCAGTCCTACCGAAAATGAAAAACTGTTTTTT. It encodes CASSPTENEKLFF.

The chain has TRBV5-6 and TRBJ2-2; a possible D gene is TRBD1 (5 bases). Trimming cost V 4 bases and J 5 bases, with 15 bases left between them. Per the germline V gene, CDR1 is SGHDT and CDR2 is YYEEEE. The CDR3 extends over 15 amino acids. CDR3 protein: CASSQETVGTGELFF. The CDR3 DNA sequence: TGTGCCAGCAGCCAGGAGACAGTCGGGACCGGGGAGCTGTTTTTT. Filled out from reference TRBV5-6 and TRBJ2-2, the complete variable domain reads DAGVTQSPTHLIKTRGQQVTLRCSPKSGHDTVSWYQQALGQGPQFIFQYYEEEERQRGNFPDRFSGHQFPNYSSELNVNALLLGDSALYLCASSQETVGTGELFFGEGSRLTVL.

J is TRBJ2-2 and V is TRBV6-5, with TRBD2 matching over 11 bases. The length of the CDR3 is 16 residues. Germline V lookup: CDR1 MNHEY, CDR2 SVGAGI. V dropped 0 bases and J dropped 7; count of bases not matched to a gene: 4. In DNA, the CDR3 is TGTGCCAGCAGTTACTCTAGCGGGGGGGCCGGCGGGGAGCTGTTTTTT. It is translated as CASSYSSGGAGGELFF.